The present T cell receptor beta chain was sequenced within a study of monozygotic twins with inflammatory bowel disease. TCRdb re-called the 5' RACE reads; one entry per CDR3 protein, DNA not given. This listing includes approximately 400,000 distinct CDR3 sequences. Germline loops: CDR1 DFQATT, CDR2 SNEGSKA (reference sequence). The CDR3 extends over 16 amino acids. The J gene is TRBJ2-1, the V gene TRBV20-1; the D gene TCRdb calls, TRBD1, cannot be checked with no DNA. Sample: blood. The source is a human donor with ulcerative colitis or Crohn's disease, or a healthy co-twin of an affected twin (not recorded which). CDR3 region: CSARDPPAAFYNEQFF.